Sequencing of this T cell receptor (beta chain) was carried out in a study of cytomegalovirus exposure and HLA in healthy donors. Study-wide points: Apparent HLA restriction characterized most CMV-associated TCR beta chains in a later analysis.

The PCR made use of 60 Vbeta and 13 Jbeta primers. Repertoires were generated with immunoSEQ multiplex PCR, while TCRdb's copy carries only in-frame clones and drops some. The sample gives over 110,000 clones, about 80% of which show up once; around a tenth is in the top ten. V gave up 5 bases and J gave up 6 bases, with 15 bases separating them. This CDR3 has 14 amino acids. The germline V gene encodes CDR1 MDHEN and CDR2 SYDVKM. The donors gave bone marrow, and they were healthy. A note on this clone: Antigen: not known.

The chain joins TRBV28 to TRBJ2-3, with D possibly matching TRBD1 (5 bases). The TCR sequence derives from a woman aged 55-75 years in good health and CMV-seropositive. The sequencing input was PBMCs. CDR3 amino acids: CASSPLESGDTQYF. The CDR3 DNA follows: TGTGCCAGCAGTCCTCTTGAGTCAGGGGATACGCAGTATTTT.